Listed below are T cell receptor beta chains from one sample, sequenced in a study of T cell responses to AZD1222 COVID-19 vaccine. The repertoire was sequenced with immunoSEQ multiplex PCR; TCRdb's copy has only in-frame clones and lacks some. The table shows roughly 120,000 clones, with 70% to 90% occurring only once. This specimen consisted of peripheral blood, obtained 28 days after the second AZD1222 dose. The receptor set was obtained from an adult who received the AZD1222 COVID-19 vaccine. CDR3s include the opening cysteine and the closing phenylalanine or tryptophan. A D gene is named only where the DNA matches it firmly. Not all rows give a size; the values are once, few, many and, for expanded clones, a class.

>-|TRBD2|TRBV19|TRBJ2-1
TGTGCCAGTAGTGCGGGACTAGCGGATTACAATGAGCAGTTCTTC
CASSAGLADYNEQFF
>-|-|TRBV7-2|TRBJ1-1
TGTGCCAGCAGCTTAGCCGGGACCGCGAACACTGAAGCTTTCTTT
CASSLAGTANTEAFF
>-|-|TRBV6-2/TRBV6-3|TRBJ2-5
TGTGCCAGCAGTTACTCAGAGTTGGAGACCCAGTACTTC
CASSYSELETQYF
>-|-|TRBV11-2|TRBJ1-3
TGTGCCAGCAGCTTAGTTCTGGATCTCTCTGGAAACACCATATATTTT
CASSLVLDLSGNTIYF
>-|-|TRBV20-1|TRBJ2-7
TGCAGTGCCAACACCATAGGCGAGCAGTACTTC
CSANTIGEQYF
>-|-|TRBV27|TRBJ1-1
TGTGCCAGCAGTTTACGGGGGTCGGTCACTGAAGCTTTCTTT
CASSLRGSVTEAFF
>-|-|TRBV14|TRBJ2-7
TGTGCCAGCAGCCATTTGGGCCGGTCCTACGAGCAGTACTTC
CASSHLGRSYEQYF
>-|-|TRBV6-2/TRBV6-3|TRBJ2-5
TGTGCCAGCAGTTATTTCCAAGAGACCCAGTACTTC
CASSYFQETQYF
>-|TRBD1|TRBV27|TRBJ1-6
TGTGCCAGCAGTTTATTAGGGGGCGATTCACCCCTCCACTTT
CASSLLGGDSPLHF
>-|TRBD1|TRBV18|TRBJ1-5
TGTGCCAGCTCACCGGGACAGGGGATCGGTCAGCCCCAGCATTTT
CASSPGQGIGQPQHF
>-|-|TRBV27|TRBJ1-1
TGTGCCAGCAGTTTATACCGGACAACCGAAGCTTTCTTT
CASSLYRTTEAFF
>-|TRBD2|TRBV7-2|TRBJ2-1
TGTGCCAGCAGCCCTGGCCCTCGGACTAGCGGAGGTGTTGAGCAGTTCTTC
CASSPGPRTSGGVEQFF
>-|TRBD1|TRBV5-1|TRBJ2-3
TGCGCCAGCACCCCGGGACAGGGAAGGGCAGATACGCAGTATTTT
CASTPGQGRADTQYF
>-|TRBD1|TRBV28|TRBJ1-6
TGTGCCAGCAGTTTTGTACAGGGGGCGAATAAATCACCCCTCCACTTT
CASSFVQGANKSPLHF
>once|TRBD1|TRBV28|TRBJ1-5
TGTGCCAGCAGTATGCAGGGGGTCAGCAATCAGCCCCAGCATTTT
CASSMQGVSNQPQHF
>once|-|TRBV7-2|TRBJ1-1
TGTGCCAGCAGCTTAGGGGGCAGGTGGGACACTGAAGCTTTCTTT
CASSLGGRWDTEAFF
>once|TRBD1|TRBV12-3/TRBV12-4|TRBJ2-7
TGTGCCAGCAGTCTGACAGGGGCCTACGAGCAGTACTTC
CASSLTGAYEQYF
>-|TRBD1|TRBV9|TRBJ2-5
TGTGCCAGCAGCGTAGCTCCGACAGGGGTAGAGACCCAGTACTTC
CASSVAPTGVETQYF
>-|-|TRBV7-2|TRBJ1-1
TGTGCCAGCAGCGCCGGTCCGGGCACTGAAGCTTTCTTT
CASSAGPGTEAFF
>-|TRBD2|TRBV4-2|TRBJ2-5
TGTGCCAGCAGCCGTAGCGGGGGGGGAGAGACCCAGTACTTC
CASSRSGGGETQYF
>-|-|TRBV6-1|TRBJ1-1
TGTGCCGGGGCGCGACAGAACACTGAAGCTTTCTTT
CAGARQNTEAFF
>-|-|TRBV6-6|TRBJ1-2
TGTGCCAGCAGTTACTCTCCGCCAGACGATGGCTACACCTTC
CASSYSPPDDGYTF
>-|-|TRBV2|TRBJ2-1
TGTGCCAGCAGTGACTCGAGACAGGCTTTTGGTGAGCAGTTCTTC
CASSDSRQAFGEQFF
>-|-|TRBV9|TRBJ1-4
TGTGCCAGCAGCCCTACGAATGAAAAACTGTTTTTT
CASSPTNEKLFF
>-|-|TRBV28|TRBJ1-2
TGTGCCAGCAGCCCTCTCTCTGGCTACACCTTC
CASSPLSGYTF
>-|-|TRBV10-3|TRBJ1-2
TGTGCCATCAGTCGGAACAACTATGGCTACACCTTC
CAISRNNYGYTF
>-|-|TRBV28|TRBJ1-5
TGTGCCAGTACCCTGGGGACGGGGCCCCAGCATTTT
CASTLGTGPQHF
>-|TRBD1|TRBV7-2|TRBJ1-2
TGTGCCAGCAGCTTATTACAGGGGAACTATGGCTACACCTTC
CASSLLQGNYGYTF
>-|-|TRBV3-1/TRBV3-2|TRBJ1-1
TGTGCCAGCAGCCAATCCAGCGGAAAAGCTTTCTTT
CASSQSSGKAFF
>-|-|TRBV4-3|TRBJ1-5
TGCGCCAGCAGCCAAGGGAGGGCTTATCAGCCCCAGCATTTT
CASSQGRAYQPQHF
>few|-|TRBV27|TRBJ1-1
TGTGCCAGCAGTTTATTTGAGGACACTGAAGCTTTCTTT
CASSLFEDTEAFF
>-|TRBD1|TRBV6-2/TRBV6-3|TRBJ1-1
TGTGCCAGCAGACCTTCCCCGGACAGGGGGAGGTTTGACACTGAAGCTTTCTTT
CASRPSPDRGRFDTEAFF
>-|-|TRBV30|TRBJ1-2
TGTGCCTGGAGCGGTACCCTCCTCTATGGCTACACCTTC
CAWSGTLLYGYTF
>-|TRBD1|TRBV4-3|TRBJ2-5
TGCGCCAGCAGCCAAGCGACAGGGGCTCAAGAGACCCAGTACTTC
CASSQATGAQETQYF
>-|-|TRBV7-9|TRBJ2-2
TGTGCCAGCAGCCCCCGGGACGGCCTATACACCGGGGAGCTGTTTTTT
CASSPRDGLYTGELFF
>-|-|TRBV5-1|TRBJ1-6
TGCGCCAGCACCGAAGTCACGGACAATTCACCCCTCCACTTT
CASTEVTDNSPLHF
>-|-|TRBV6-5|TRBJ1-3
TGTGCCAGCAGAATCGGGTCCTCTGGAAACACCATATATTTT
CASRIGSSGNTIYF
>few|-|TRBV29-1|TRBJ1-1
TGCAGCGTTGAATGGGTCACTGAAGCTTTCTTT
CSVEWVTEAFF